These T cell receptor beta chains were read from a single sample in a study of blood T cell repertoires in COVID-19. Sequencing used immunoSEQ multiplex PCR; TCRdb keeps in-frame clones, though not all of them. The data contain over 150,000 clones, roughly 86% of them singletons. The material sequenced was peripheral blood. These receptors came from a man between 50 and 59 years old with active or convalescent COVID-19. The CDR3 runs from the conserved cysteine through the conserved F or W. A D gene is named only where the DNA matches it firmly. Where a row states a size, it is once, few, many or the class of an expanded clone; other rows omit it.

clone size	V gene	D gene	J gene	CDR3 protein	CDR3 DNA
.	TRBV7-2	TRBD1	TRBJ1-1	CASSSQPTGYTEAFF	TGTGCCAGCAGCTCTCAGCCGACAGGGTACACTGAAGCTTTCTTT
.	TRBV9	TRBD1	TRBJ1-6	CASSSGTGLTNSPLHF	TGTGCCAGCAGCTCCGGGACAGGTCTCACTAATTCACCCCTCCACTTT
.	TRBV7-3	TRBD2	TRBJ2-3	CASSLTYGGAADTQYF	TGTGCCAGCAGCTTAACGTACGGGGGGGCGGCAGATACGCAGTATTTT
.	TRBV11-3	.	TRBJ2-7	CASSFGPGKDEQYF	TGTGCCAGCAGCTTTGGGCCGGGGAAGGACGAGCAGTACTTC
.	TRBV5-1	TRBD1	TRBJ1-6	CASSGGTGQGDSPLHF	TGCGCCAGCAGCGGGGGTACGGGACAGGGGGATTCACCCCTCCACTTT
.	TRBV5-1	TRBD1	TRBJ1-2	CASSRDSPYGYTF	TGCGCCAGCAGCCGGGACAGCCCCTATGGCTACACCTTC
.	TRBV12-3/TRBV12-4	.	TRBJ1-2	CASSPRQSYGYTF	TGTGCCAGCAGTCCTAGACAGTCCTATGGCTACACCTTC
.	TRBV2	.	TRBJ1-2	CASSDKPGDLPFYGYTF	TGTGCCAGCAGTGATAAGCCAGGGGACCTTCCTTTCTATGGCTACACCTTC
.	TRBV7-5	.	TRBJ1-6	CARSPGSPLHF	TGTGCCAGAAGCCCCGGGTCACCCCTCCACTTT
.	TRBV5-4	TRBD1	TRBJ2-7	CASSYSGQEIYEQYF	TGTGCCAGCAGCTACTCGGGACAGGAGATCTACGAGCAGTACTTC
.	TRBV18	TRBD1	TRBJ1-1	CASNPGQGNTEAFF	TGTGCCAGCAACCCGGGACAGGGAAACACTGAAGCTTTCTTT
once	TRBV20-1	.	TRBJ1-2	CIMNSLYGYTF	TGCATTATGAATAGTCTCTATGGCTACACCTTC
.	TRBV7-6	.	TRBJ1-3	CASSPRAGNTIYF	TGTGCCAGCAGCCCCCGCGCTGGAAACACCATATATTTT
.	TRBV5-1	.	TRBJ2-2	CASSLERPVALGELFF	TGCGCCAGCAGCTTGGAACGCCCCGTTGCACTCGGGGAGCTGTTTTTT
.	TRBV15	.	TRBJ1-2	CATSRGRGDNYGYTF	TGTGCCACCAGCAGAGGGAGGGGCGACAACTATGGCTACACCTTC
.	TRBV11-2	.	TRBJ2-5	CASSNRSIPETQYF	TGTGCCAGCAGCAACCGGAGCATCCCAGAGACCCAGTACTTC
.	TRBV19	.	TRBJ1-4	CACSATGSNEKLFF	TGTGCCTGCTCAGCGACGGGGTCTAATGAAAAACTGTTTTTT
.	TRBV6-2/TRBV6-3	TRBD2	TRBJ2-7	CASSYSLEREVSYEQYF	TGTGCCAGCAGTTACTCGCTTGAGCGGGAGGTTTCCTACGAGCAGTACTTC
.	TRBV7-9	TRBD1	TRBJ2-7	CASSPTGAHEQYF	TGTGCCAGCAGCCCGACAGGGGCCCACGAGCAGTACTTC
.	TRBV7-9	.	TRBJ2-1	CASSTGSSYNEQFF	TGTGCCAGCAGTACGGGGAGCTCCTACAATGAGCAGTTCTTC
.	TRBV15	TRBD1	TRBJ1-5	CATSRAGQGGAQPQHF	TGTGCCACCAGCCGCGCTGGACAGGGCGGCGCTCAGCCCCAGCATTTT
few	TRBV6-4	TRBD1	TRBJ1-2	CASSDSGTGTRLNYGYTF	TGTGCCAGCAGTGACTCTGGGACAGGTACTCGACTCAACTATGGCTACACCTTC
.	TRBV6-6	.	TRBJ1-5	CASSVTGRNQPQHF	TGTGCCAGCAGTGTTACAGGGCGCAATCAGCCCCAGCATTTT
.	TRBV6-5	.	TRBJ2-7	CATNPGGTAFYEQYF	TGTGCCACCAACCCAGGCGGGACAGCCTTCTACGAGCAGTACTTC
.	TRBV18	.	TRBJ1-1	CASSPQREGVTEAFF	TGTGCCAGCTCTCCTCAGCGGGAAGGGGTGACTGAAGCTTTCTTT
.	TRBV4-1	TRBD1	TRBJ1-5	CASSQTGAIDNQPQHF	TGCGCCAGCAGCCAAACAGGGGCGATTGACAATCAGCCCCAGCATTTT
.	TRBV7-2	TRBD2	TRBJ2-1	CASSQRTSYNEQFF	TGTGCCAGCAGCCAAAGGACTAGTTATAATGAGCAGTTCTTC